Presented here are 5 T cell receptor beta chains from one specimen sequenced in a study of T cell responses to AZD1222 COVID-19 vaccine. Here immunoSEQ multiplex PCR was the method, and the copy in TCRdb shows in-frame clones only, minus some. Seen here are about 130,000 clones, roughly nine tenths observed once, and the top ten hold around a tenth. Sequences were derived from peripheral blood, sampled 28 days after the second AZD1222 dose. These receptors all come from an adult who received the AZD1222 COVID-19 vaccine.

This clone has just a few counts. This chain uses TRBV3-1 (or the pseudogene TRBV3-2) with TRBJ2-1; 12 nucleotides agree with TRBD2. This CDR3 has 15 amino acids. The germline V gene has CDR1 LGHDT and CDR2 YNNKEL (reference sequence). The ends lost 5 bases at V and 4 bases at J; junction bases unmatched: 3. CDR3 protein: CASSSTSGGYNEQFF. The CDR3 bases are TGTGCCAGCAGCTCAACTAGCGGGGGGTACAATGAGCAGTTCTTC.

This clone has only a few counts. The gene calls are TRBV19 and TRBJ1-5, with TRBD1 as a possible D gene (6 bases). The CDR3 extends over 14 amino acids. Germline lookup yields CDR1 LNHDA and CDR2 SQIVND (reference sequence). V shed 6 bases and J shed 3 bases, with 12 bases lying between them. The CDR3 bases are TGTGCCAGTAGCACTGGACAGATCAATCAGCCCCAGCATTTT. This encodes CASSTGQINQPQHF.

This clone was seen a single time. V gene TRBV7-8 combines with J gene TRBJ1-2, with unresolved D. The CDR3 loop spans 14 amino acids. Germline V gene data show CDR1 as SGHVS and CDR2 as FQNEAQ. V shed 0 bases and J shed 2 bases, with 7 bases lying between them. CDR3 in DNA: TGTGCCAGCAGCTTAGCTATGACAAACTATGGCTACACCTTC. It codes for CASSLAMTNYGYTF.

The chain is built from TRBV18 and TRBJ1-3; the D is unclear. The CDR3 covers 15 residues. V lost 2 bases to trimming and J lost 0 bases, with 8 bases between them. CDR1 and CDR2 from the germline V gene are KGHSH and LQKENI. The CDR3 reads CASSPVGSSGNTIYF. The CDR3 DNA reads TGTGCCAGCTCACCAGTCGGGAGCTCTGGAAACACCATATATTTT.

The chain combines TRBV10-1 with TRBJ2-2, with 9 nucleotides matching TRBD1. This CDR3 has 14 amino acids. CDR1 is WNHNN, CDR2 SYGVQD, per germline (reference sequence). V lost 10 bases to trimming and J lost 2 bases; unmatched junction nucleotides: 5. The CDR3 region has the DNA TGCGCCACGGACAGGGGATCCAACACCGGGGAGCTGTTTTTT. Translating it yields CATDRGSNTGELFF.